This T cell receptor (beta chain) appears in the sequencing data of a study of patients and donors after allogeneic stem cell transplantation. TCRdb itself ran the RT-PCR reads through MiXCR, one entry per CDR3 protein. Of under 200,000 distinct CDR3 sequences in the sample, approximately 24% were seen once. CDR3 length: 18 amino acids. CDR1 and CDR2 (germline): SGHAT, FQNNGV. Trimming cost V 4 bases and J 3 bases, with 25 bases left between them. The receptor was isolated from a human donor who was either an allogeneic HSCT recipient or a stem cell or donor lymphocyte infusion donor (not recorded which). It is not recorded whose cells these are; they may come from a transplant donor. The chain joins TRBV11-2 to TRBJ2-7; weak D call: TRBD2 (6 bases). The sample consisted of blood, either unsorted or a sorted T cell fraction (not recorded which). As DNA, the CDR3 is TGTGCCAGCAGCTCATATGAACTTTTCAGGGAGGTAGGCTACGAGCAGTACTTC. Its protein is CASSSYELFREVGYEQYF. Variable domain in full (rest from reference TRBV11-2 and TRBJ2-7): EAGVAQSPRYKIIEKRQSVAFWCNPISGHATLYWYQQILGQGPKLLIQFQNNGVVDDSQLPKDRFSAERLKGVDSTLKIQPAKLEDSAVYLCASSSYELFREVGYEQYFGPGTRLTVT.